This T cell receptor beta chain was retrieved from a study of CD8 T cells in Susac syndrome. Study observations and caveats: The study's TCR sequencing and HLA analysis drew on a certain number of individuals. That number was acknowledged as relatively small.

The RNA, about 0.45 to 1 ug, was put through reverse transcription using random hexamers. It was immunoSEQ multiplex PCR that amplified TCR beta CDR3 across 54 Vbeta and 13 Jbeta. TCRdb reprocessed the immunoSEQ multiplex PCR reads via MiXCR and lists one record per CDR3 protein. This sample has roughly 180,000 distinct CDR3 sequences; approximately 95% occur once, and the top ten carry more than 0.1%. Notes on this clonotype: Its antigen is still unknown.

Specimen: CD4+ T cells from PBMCs. The clonotype was recovered from a human donor in good health.

The DNA for the CDR3 is TGTGCCAGCAGCTCGACTAGTCAGGATACGCAGTATTTT. This sequence encodes CASSSTSQDTQYF. The gene calls are TRBV12-3 or TRBV12-4 and TRBJ2-3; D is possibly TRBD2 (6 bases). Trimming cost V 6 bases and J 6 bases, with 13 bases left between them. The CDR3 covers 13 residues.